The rows below give T cell receptor beta chains drawn from one sample of a study of blood T cells in healthy people across ages. TCRdb itself ran the 5' RACE reads through MiXCR, one entry per CDR3 protein. The sample contains some 1.1 million distinct CDR3 sequences, roughly two fifths of which appear only once. The sample was blood. The origin of the receptors is a man aged 18 to 29 in good health. Both conserved end residues are part of each CDR3. Each record gives: V gene, clone size, J gene, D gene, CDR3 length, CDR3 protein, CDR3 DNA. A D gene is named only where the DNA matches it firmly. Not all rows give a size; the values are once, few, many and, for expanded clones, a class.

V gene: TRBV6-6
clone size: -
J gene: TRBJ1-2
D gene: TRBD1
CDR3 length: 17
CDR3 protein: CASKRGQGRPSNYGYTF
CDR3 DNA: TGTGCCAGCAAAAGGGGACAGGGGAGGCCATCTAACTATGGCTACACCTTC

V gene: TRBV20-1
clone size: -
J gene: TRBJ1-6
D gene: -
CDR3 length: 13
CDR3 protein: CSARVRGNSPLHF
CDR3 DNA: TGCAGTGCTAGGGTCAGGGGCAATTCACCCCTCCACTTT

V gene: TRBV6-6
clone size: -
J gene: TRBJ2-4
D gene: -
CDR3 length: 15
CDR3 protein: CASSYSHAGKNIQYF
CDR3 DNA: TGTGCCAGCAGTTATTCCCATGCAGGCAAAAACATTCAGTACTTC

V gene: TRBV24-1
clone size: -
J gene: TRBJ2-3
D gene: -
CDR3 length: 16
CDR3 protein: CATSAPAGSSGDTQYF
CDR3 DNA: TGTGCCACCAGTGCCCCCGCTGGGTCTTCAGGAGATACGCAGTATTTT

V gene: TRBV5-1
clone size: few
J gene: TRBJ1-2
D gene: TRBD1
CDR3 length: 14
CDR3 protein: CASSPHMTGYGYTF
CDR3 DNA: TGCGCCAGCAGCCCTCATATGACAGGGTATGGCTACACCTTC

V gene: TRBV7-2
clone size: -
J gene: TRBJ1-6
D gene: -
CDR3 length: 14
CDR3 protein: CASSFGGLGSPLHF
CDR3 DNA: TGTGCCAGCAGCTTTGGGGGGCTCGGTTCACCCCTCCACTTT

V gene: TRBV27
clone size: few
J gene: TRBJ2-5
D gene: -
CDR3 length: 15
CDR3 protein: CASSPRRGYQETQYF
CDR3 DNA: TGTGCCAGCAGTCCCAGGCGAGGTTACCAAGAGACCCAGTACTTC

V gene: TRBV5-6
clone size: -
J gene: TRBJ1-1
D gene: TRBD1
CDR3 length: 14
CDR3 protein: CASRNRGFNTEAFF
CDR3 DNA: TGTGCCAGCAGAAACAGGGGTTTTAACACTGAAGCTTTCTTT

V gene: TRBV6-2/TRBV6-3
clone size: few
J gene: TRBJ2-1
D gene: TRBD2
CDR3 length: 17
CDR3 protein: CASSYSVLAGGYNEQFF
CDR3 DNA: TGTGCCAGCAGTTACTCGGTGCTAGCGGGGGGTTACAATGAGCAGTTCTTC

V gene: TRBV4-3
clone size: -
J gene: TRBJ2-4
D gene: TRBD1
CDR3 length: 17
CDR3 protein: CASSQDTGQGVSNIQYF
CDR3 DNA: TGCGCCAGCAGCCAAGATACCGGACAGGGGGTTTCAAACATTCAGTACTTC

V gene: TRBV7-2
clone size: -
J gene: TRBJ2-5
D gene: TRBD2
CDR3 length: 15
CDR3 protein: CASSKGGAGEETQYF
CDR3 DNA: TGTGCCAGCAGCAAAGGCGGCGCGGGGGAAGAGACCCAGTACTTC

V gene: TRBV4-1
clone size: -
J gene: TRBJ1-1
D gene: -
CDR3 length: 15
CDR3 protein: CASSHKDSQNTEAFF
CDR3 DNA: TGCGCCAGCAGCCACAAGGACAGCCAAAACACTGAAGCTTTCTTT

V gene: TRBV12-3/TRBV12-4
clone size: -
J gene: TRBJ2-5
D gene: -
CDR3 length: 13
CDR3 protein: CASSSVTQETQYF
CDR3 DNA: TGTGCCAGCAGTTCGGTCACTCAAGAGACCCAGTACTTC